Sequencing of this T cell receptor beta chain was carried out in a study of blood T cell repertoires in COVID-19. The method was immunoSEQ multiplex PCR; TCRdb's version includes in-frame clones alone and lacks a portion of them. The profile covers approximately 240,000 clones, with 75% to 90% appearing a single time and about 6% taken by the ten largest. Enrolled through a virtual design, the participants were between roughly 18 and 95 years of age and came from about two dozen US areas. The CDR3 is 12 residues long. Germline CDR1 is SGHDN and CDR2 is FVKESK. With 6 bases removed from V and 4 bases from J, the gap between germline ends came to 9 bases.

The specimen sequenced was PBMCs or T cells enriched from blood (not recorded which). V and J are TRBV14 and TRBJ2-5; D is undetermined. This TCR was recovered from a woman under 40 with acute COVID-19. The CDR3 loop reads CASSGQSETQYF. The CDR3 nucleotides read TGTGCCAGCAGTGGTCAGTCAGAGACCCAGTACTTC. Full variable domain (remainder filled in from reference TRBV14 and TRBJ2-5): EAGVTQFPSHSVIEKGQTVTLRCDPISGHDNLYWYRRVMGKEIKFLLHFVKESKQDESGMPNNRFLAERTGGTYSTLKVQPAELEDSGVYFCASSGQSETQYFGPGTRLLVL.